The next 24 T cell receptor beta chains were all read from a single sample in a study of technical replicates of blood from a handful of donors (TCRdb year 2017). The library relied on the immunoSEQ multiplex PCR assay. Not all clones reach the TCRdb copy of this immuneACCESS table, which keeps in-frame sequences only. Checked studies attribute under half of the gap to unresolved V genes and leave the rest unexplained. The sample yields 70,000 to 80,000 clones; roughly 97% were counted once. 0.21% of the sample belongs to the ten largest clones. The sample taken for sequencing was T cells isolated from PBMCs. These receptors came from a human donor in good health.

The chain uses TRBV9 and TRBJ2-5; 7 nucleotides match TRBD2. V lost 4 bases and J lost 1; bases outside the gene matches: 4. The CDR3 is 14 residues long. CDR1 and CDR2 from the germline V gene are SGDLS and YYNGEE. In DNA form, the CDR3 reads TGTGCCAGCAGCAGAGGACTAGGCCAAGAGACCCAGTACTTC. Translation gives CASSRGLGQETQYF.

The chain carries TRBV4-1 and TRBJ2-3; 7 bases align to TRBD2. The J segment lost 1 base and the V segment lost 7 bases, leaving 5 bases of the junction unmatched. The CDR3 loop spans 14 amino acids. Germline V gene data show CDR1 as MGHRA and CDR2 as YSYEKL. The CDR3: CASNLAAGTDTQYF. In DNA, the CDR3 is TGCGCCAGCAATCTAGCGGCCGGCACAGATACGCAGTATTTT.

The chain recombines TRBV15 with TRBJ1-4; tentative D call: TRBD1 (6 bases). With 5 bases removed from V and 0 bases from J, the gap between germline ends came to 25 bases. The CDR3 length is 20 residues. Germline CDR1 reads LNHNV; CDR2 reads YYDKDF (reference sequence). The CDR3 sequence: CATSGHREFMGFATNEKLFF. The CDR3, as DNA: TGTGCCACCAGCGGACACAGGGAGTTTATGGGGTTTGCAACTAATGAAAAACTGTTTTTT.

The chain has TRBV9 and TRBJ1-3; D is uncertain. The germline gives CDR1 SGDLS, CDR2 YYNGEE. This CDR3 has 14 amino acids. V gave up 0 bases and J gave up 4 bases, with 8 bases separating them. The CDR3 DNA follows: TGTGCCAGCAGCGTAGCCGGGGTGGGAAACACCATATATTTT. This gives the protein CASSVAGVGNTIYF. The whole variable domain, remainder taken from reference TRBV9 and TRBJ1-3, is DSGVTQTPKHLITATGQRVTLRCSPRSGDLSVYWYQQSLDQGLQFLIQYYNGEERAKGNILERFSAQQFPDLHSELNLSSLELGDSALYFCASSVAGVGNTIYFGEGSWLTVV.

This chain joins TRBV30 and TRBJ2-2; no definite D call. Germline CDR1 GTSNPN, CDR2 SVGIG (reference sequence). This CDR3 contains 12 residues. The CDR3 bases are TGTGCTGGTCAGGAGAACACCGGGGAGCTGTTTTTT. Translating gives CAGQENTGELFF.

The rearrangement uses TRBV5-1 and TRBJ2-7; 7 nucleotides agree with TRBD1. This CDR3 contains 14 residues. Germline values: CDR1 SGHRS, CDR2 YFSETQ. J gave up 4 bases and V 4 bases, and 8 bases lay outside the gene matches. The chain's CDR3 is CASSLDRSLYEQYF. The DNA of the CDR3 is TGCGCCAGCAGCCTGGACAGGAGTCTTTACGAGCAGTACTTC.

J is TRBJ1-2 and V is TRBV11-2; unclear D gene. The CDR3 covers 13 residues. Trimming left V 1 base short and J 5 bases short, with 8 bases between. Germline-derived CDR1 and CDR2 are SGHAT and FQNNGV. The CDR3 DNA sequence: TGTGCCAGCAGCTTAGTGTCTACTTATGGCTACACCTTC. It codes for CASSLVSTYGYTF.

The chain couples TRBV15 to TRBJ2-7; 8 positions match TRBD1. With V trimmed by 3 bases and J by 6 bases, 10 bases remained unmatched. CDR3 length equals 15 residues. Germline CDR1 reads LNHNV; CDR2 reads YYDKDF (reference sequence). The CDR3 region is CATSREKDRALEQYF. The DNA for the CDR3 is TGTGCCACCAGCAGGGAGAAGGACAGGGCTCTCGAGCAGTACTTC.

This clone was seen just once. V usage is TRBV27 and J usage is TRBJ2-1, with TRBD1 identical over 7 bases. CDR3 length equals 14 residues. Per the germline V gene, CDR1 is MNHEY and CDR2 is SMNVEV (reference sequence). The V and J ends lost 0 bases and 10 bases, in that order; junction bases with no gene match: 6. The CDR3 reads CASSLSVGGAEQFF. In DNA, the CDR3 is TGTGCCAGCAGTTTATCAGTAGGGGGCGCAGAGCAGTTCTTC.

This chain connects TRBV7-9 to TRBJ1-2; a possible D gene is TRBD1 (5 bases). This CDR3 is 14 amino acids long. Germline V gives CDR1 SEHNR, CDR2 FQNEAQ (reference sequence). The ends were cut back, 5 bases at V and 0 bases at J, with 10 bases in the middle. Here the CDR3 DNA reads TGTGCCAGCAGCGCCACAGGAGCTAACTATGGCTACACCTTC. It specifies CASSATGANYGYTF. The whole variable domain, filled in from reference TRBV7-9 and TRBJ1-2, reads DTGVSQNPRHKITKRGQNVTFRCDPISEHNRLYWYRQTLGQGPEFLTYFQNEAQLEKSRLLSDRFSAERPKGSFSTLEIQRTEQGDSAMYLCASSATGANYGYTFGSGTRLTVV.

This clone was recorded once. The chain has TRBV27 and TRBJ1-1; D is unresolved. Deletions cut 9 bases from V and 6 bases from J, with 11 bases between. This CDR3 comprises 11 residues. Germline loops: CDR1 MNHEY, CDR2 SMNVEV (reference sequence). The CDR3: CASGLFAEAFF. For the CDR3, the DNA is TGTGCCAGTGGCCTGTTCGCTGAAGCTTTCTTT.

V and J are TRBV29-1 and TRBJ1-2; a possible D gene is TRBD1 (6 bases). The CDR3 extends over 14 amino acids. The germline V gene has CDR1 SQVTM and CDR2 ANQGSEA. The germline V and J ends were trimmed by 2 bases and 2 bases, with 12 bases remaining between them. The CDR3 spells CSVEPGHTNYGYTF. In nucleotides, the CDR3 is TGCAGCGTTGAACCGGGACACACCAACTATGGCTACACCTTC.

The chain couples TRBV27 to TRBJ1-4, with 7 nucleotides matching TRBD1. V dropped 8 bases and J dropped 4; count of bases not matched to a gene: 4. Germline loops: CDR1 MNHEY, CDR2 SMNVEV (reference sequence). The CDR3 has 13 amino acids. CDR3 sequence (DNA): TGTGCCAGCGGGACAGACTTTAATGAAAAACTGTTTTTT. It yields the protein CASGTDFNEKLFF. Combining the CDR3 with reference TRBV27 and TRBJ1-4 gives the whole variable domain EAQVTQNPRYLITVTGKKLTVTCSQNMNHEYMSWYRQDPGLGLRQIYYSMNVEVTDKGDVPEGYKVSRKEKRNFPLILESPSPNQTSLYFCASGTDFNEKLFFGSGTQLSVL.

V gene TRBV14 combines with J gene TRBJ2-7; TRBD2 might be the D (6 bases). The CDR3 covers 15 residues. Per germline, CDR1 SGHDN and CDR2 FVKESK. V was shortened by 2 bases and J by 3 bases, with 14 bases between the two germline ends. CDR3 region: CASSQHLASGYEQYF. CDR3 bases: TGTGCCAGCAGCCAACACCTAGCGTCGGGCTACGAGCAGTACTTC.

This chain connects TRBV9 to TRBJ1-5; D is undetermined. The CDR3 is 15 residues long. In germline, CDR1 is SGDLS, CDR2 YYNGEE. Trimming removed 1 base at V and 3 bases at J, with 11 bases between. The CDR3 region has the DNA TGTGCCAGCAGCGTAAATCCAGGTTACAATCAGCCCCAGCATTTT. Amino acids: CASSVNPGYNQPQHF.

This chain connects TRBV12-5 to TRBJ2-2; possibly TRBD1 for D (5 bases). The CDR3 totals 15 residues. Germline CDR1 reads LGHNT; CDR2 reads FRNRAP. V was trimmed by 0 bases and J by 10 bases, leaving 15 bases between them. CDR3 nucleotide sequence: TGTGCTAGTGGTTTGGTACAAGGGGCTGCCGAGGAGCTGTTTTTT. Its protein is CASGLVQGAAEELFF.

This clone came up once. The CDR3 DNA follows: TGTGCCAGTAGTATACGCGGCAGTACTGGGGCCAACGTCCTGACTTTC. Translation gives CASSIRGSTGANVLTF. The rearrangement links TRBV19 to TRBJ2-6; D ambiguous. V lost 2 bases, J lost 2 bases, and 10 bases lay in between. The CDR3 is 16 amino acids. Germline lookup yields CDR1 LNHDA and CDR2 SQIVND (reference sequence).

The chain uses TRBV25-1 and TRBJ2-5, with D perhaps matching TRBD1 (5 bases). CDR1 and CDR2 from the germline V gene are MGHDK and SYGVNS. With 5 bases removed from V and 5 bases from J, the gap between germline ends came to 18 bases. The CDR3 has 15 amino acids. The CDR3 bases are TGTGCCAGCAGTTCCCTGGGTGGGGCGGTGGAGACCCAGTACTTC. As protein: CASSSLGGAVETQYF.

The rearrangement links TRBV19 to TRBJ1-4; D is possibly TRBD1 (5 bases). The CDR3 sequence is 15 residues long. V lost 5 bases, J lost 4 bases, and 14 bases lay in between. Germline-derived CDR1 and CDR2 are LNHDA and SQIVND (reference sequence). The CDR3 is CASSPLRVLNEKLFF. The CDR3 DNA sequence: TGTGCCAGTAGTCCGCTCAGGGTCCTTAATGAAAAACTGTTTTTT. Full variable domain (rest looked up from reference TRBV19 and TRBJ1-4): DGGITQSPKYLFRKEGQNVTLSCEQNLNHDAMYWYRQDPGQGLRLIYYSQIVNDFQKGDIAEGYSVSREKKESFPLTVTSAQKNPTAFYLCASSPLRVLNEKLFFGSGTQLSVL.

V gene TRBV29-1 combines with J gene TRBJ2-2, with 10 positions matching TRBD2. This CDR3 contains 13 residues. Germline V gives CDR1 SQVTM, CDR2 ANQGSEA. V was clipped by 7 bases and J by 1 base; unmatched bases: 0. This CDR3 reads CSGTSGNTGELFF. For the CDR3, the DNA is TGCAGCGGGACTAGCGGGAACACCGGGGAGCTGTTTTTT.

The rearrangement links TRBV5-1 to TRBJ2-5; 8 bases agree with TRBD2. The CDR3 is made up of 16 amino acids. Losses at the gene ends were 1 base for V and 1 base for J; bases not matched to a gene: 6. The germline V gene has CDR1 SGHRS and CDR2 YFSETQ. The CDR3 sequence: CASSLSPGTSQETQYF. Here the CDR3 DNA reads TGCGCCAGCAGCTTGTCGCCCGGGACTAGCCAAGAGACCCAGTACTTC. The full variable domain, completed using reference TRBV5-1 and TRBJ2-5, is KAGVTQTPRYLIKTRGQQVTLSCSPISGHRSVSWYQQTPGQGLQFLFEYFSETQRNKGNFPGRFSGRQFSNSRSEMNVSTLELGDSALYLCASSLSPGTSQETQYFGPGTRLLVL.

CDR3 sequence: CSVRQQGGDGYTF. CDR3 bases: TGCAGCGTCCGTCAACAGGGGGGGGATGGCTACACCTTC. This chain uses TRBV29-1 with TRBJ1-2; the match to TRBD1 covers 8 bases. With 6 bases clipped from V and 6 bases from J, the junction kept 9 bases outside the gene matches. Germline lookup yields CDR1 SQVTM and CDR2 ANQGSEA. The CDR3 extends over 13 amino acids.

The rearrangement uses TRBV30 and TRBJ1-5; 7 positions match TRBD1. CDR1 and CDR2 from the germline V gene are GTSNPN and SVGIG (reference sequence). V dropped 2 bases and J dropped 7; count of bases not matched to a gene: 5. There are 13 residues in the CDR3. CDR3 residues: CAWSPTGEQPQHF. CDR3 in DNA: TGTGCCTGGAGTCCTACAGGGGAACAGCCCCAGCATTTT. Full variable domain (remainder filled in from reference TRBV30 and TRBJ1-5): SQTIHQWPATLVQPVGSPLSLECTVEGTSNPNLYWYRQAAGRGLQLLFYSVGIGQISSEVPQNLSASRPQDRQFILSSKKLLLSDSGFYLCAWSPTGEQPQHFGDGTRLSIL.

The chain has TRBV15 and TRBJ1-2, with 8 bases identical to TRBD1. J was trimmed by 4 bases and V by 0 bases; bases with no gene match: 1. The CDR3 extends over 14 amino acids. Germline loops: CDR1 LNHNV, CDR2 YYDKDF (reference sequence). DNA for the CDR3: TGTGCCACCAGCAGAGATACAGGGGGCTATGGCTACACCTTC. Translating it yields CATSRDTGGYGYTF. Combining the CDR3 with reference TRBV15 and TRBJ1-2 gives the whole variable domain DAMVIQNPRYQVTQFGKPVTLSCSQTLNHNVMYWYQQKSSQAPKLLFHYYDKDFNNEADTPDNFQSRRPNTSFCFLDIRSPGLGDTAMYLCATSRDTGGYGYTFGSGTRLTVV.